The 14 T cell receptor beta chains reported below all come from one sample, sequenced in a study of tumor-infiltrating lymphocytes in localized non-small cell lung cancer. Using immunoSEQ multiplex PCR, the repertoire was profiled, and TCRdb retains in-frame clones only, with some absent. The profile covers 23,000 or so clones, with around 62% appearing a single time and over 5% taken by the ten largest. Sequenced material: lung tumor tissue. The receptors shown here come from a human donor with non-small cell lung cancer.

For the CDR3, the DNA is TGTGCCAGCAGCGTGGCCGGGCTCGCCTACAATGAGCAGTTCTTC. This sequence encodes CASSVAGLAYNEQFF. V is TRBV9 and J is TRBJ2-1; D unclear. This CDR3 has 15 amino acids. The V end was cut by 2 bases, the J end by 2 bases, with 11 bases between. CDR1 is SGDLS and CDR2 is YYNGEE in the germline V gene.

The rearrangement joins TRBV1 to TRBJ2-1; TRBD2 is the table's D call, not checked against the DNA. TRBV1 is an annotated pseudogene. This CDR3 has 17 amino acids. DNA for the CDR3: TGCACCAGCAGCCCCTTAACCGGGACGCTAGCGTACAATGAGCAGTTCTTC. It translates to CTSSPLTGTLAYNEQFF.

V and J are TRBV6-5 and TRBJ2-7; TRBD1 might be the D (6 bases). The CDR3 is made up of 13 amino acids. Trimming cost V 5 bases and J 2 bases, with 10 bases left between them. CDR1 is MNHEY and CDR2 is SVGAGI in the germline V gene. As DNA, the CDR3 is TGTGCCAGCAGTGTTTACAGGGCCTACGAGCAGTACTTC. Translated, it gives CASSVYRAYEQYF.

J is TRBJ1-1 and V is TRBV21-1; the table's D call TRBD1 went unverified against the DNA. TRBV21-1 is reported as a pseudogene. The length of the CDR3 is 17 residues. The CDR3 sequence is CASSKVDRVRPGTEAFF. Written as DNA, the CDR3 is TGTGCCAGCAGCAAGGTGGACAGGGTTAGGCCGGGCACTGAAGCTTTCTTT.

This chain uses TRBV19 with TRBJ1-2; 7 positions match TRBD1. Trimming took 5 bases from V and 1 from J; bases not matched to a gene: 10. The V gene's germline CDR1 is LNHDA and CDR2 SQIVND (reference sequence). The CDR3 is made up of 16 amino acids. DNA of the CDR3: TGTGCCAGTAGTCCGACAGGGCCCACAATTAACTATGGCTACACCTTC. Its translation is CASSPTGPTINYGYTF.

A word on this clone: An end of the junction differs from the germline gene, which may be a read error. CDR3 coding DNA: TGTGCCAGCACGTGGGGACAGGGAAATTCGCCCCTCCACTTT. Its protein is CASTWGQGNSPLHF. V is TRBV2 and J is TRBJ1-6, with TRBD1 matching 9 bases. Germline assignment: CDR1 SNHLY and CDR2 FYNNEI. The CDR3 loop spans 14 amino acids.

The chain links TRBV4-2 to TRBJ2-7; 7 bases match TRBD2. Germline V gene lookup returns CDR1 LGHNA and CDR2 YNFKEQ. The CDR3 loop spans 15 amino acids. V lost 1 base and J lost 0; bases outside the gene matches: 3. The CDR3 protein is CASSQAASGSYEQYF. The CDR3 bases are TGTGCCAGCAGCCAAGCGGCTAGCGGCTCCTACGAGCAGTACTTC.

The chain employs TRBV19 and TRBJ2-1, with 7 bases matching TRBD2. Germline V lookup: CDR1 LNHDA, CDR2 SQIVND (reference sequence). V shed 4 bases and J 8 bases; nucleotides not matched to a gene: 8. CDR3 length equals 14 residues. CDR3 nucleotides: TGTGCCAGTAGTAGACGGGAGGTGAGCGATGAGCAGTTCTTC. Translated: CASSRREVSDEQFF.

This clone has only one observation. The genes are TRBV5-8 and TRBJ2-5; 7 nucleotides line up with TRBD2. The CDR3 covers 15 residues. The V and J ends lost 0 bases and 1 base, in that order; junction bases with no gene match: 3. Germline V lookup: CDR1 SGHTS, CDR2 YDEGEE. The CDR3 region is CASSLGASGQETQYF. CDR3 bases: TGTGCCAGCAGCTTGGGGGCTAGCGGCCAAGAGACCCAGTACTTC.

V gene TRBV19 combines with J gene TRBJ2-2; the match to TRBD2 covers 8 bases. From germline, CDR1 is LNHDA and CDR2 SQIVND (reference sequence). This CDR3 contains 17 residues. Trimming at V came to 5 bases and at J to 3 bases, leaving 11 bases not matched to a gene. The CDR3 spells CASSPLRTSKDTGELFF. CDR3 DNA: TGTGCCAGTAGTCCCTTGCGGACTAGCAAGGACACCGGGGAGCTGTTTTTT.

J is TRBJ2-2 and V is TRBV6-6; D ambiguous. Germline CDR1 and CDR2: MNHNY and SVGAGI (reference sequence). This CDR3 comprises 13 residues. V was cut by 0 bases and J by 1 base, with 0 bases left in between. CDR3 in amino acids: CASSYSNTGELFF. Here the CDR3 DNA reads TGTGCCAGCAGTTACTCGAACACCGGGGAGCTGTTTTTT.

The CDR3 DNA reads TGTGCCAGCAGCCTCCGGGGGGGGGACACAGATACGCAGTATTTT. Protein: CASSLRGGDTDTQYF. The chain has TRBV11-2 and TRBJ2-3, with 8 bases aligning to TRBD2. Germline CDR1 reads SGHAT; CDR2 reads FQNNGV. Trimming took 5 bases from V and 2 from J; bases not matched to a gene: 6. The CDR3 extends over 15 amino acids.

The genes are TRBV7-2 and TRBJ2-3, with D tentatively TRBD2 (6 bases). V lost 3 bases and J lost 4, with 20 bases in between. This CDR3 is built from 17 residues. Germline V gene lookup returns CDR1 SGHTA and CDR2 FQGNSA. CDR3 nucleotide sequence: TGTGCCAGCAGCTTCCGACCGGGCGCCGGGAGCGCAGATACGCAGTATTTT. Translation gives CASSFRPGAGSADTQYF. The full variable domain, in which reference TRBV7-2 and TRBJ2-3 provide the parts outside the CDR3, is GAGVSQSPSNKVTEKGKDVELRCDPISGHTALYWYRQSLGQGLEFLIYFQGNSAPDKSGLPSDRFSAERTGGSVSTLTIQRTQQEDSAVYLCASSFRPGAGSADTQYFGPGTRLTVL.

This clone has a handful of counts. The CDR3 sequence: CAWSLQGPDTQYF. CDR3 sequence (DNA): TGTGCCTGGAGTCTGCAGGGTCCCGATACGCAGTATTTT. The rearrangement uses TRBV30 and TRBJ2-3; TRBD1 is a possible D gene (5 bases). CDR1 GTSNPN and CDR2 SVGIG come from the germline V gene (reference sequence). Trimming removed 2 bases at V and 6 bases at J, with 12 bases between. The CDR3 is made up of 13 amino acids.